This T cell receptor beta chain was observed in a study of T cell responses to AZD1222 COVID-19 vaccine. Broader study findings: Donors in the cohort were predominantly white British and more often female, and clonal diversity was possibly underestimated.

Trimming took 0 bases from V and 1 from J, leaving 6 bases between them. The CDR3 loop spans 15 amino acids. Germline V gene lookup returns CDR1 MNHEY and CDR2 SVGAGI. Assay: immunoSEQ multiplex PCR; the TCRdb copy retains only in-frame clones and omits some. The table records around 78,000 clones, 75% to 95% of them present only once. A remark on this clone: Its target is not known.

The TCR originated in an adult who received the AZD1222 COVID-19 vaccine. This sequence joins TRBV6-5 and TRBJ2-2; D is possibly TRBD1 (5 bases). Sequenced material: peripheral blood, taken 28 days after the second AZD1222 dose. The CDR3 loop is CASSYSTGNTGELFF. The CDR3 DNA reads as TGTGCCAGCAGTTACTCAACAGGGAACACCGGGGAGCTGTTTTTT.